This T cell receptor (beta chain) is drawn from a study of cytomegalovirus exposure and HLA in healthy donors. A remark on this clone: Its antigen is still unknown.

Primers included in the PCR were 60 Vbeta and 13 Jbeta primers. Clones were sequenced by immunoSEQ multiplex PCR, and TCRdb holds only the in-frame ones, with some missing. This sample has some 150,000 clones, with 60% to 80% found just once. Germline V gene lookup returns CDR1 MDHEN and CDR2 SYDVKM. The V gene end was trimmed by 1 base and the J gene end by 0 bases; junction bases not matched to a gene: 11. This CDR3 is built from 18 residues. General study results and limits: Overall, approximately 150 TCR beta chains were annotated as cytomegalovirus-associated. It has been reported that TCR beta sequences accurately predicted the HLA-A and HLA-B alleles of most subjects. Roughly uniform depth of sequencing across donors was assumed in presence/absence analyses. Later on, an analysis tied some 17,000 TCR beta sequences to HLA alleles at 0.05 false discovery rate.

The chain couples TRBV28 to TRBJ1-2; TRBD1 agrees at 7 bases. This receptor was obtained from a female donor in good health and CMV-seronegative. The material sequenced was PBMCs. The CDR3 loop reads CASSLSLGTEAANYGYTF. The CDR3 DNA reads TGTGCCAGCAGTTTATCTCTAGGGACAGAAGCAGCTAACTATGGCTACACCTTC.